A selection of T cell receptor beta chains follows, all from one sample in a study of CD8+CD57+ T cells in acquired aplastic anemia. TCRdb passed the reads through MiXCR, listing each CDR3 protein once. The profile shows fewer than 250,000 distinct CDR3 sequences, roughly 56% of them singletons. Sequences were obtained from sorted CD4+, CD8+, or CD8+CD57+ T cells (not recorded which) from PBMCs. The source is a human donor in good health, serving as a control. Both conserved end residues are part of each CDR3. D genes are given only for firm matches. Clone sizes are given selectively: once, few, many, or a class where the clone is expanded.

TGCAGCGCTGAATACAACTACGGCTATGGCTACACCTTC | CSAEYNYGYGYTF | TRBV29-1 | . | . | 13 | TRBJ1-2
TGTGCCAGCAGCTCACCAAGCGGGGGGTCACACTGGGCCAACGTCCTGACTTTC | CASSSPSGGSHWANVLTF | TRBV11-2 | . | TRBD2 | 18 | TRBJ2-6
TGTGCCAGCAGTGATAGGGGGGGAGGGACTGAAGCTTTCTTT | CASSDRGGGTEAFF | TRBV2 | . | . | 14 | TRBJ1-1
TGTGCCAGCGGGGGACTTACCGCCTACGAGCAGTACTTC | CASGGLTAYEQYF | TRBV12-3/TRBV12-4 | few | . | 13 | TRBJ2-7
TGTGCCAGCAGTTTATCCACCAGGGGGGATCATGAAAAACTGTTTTTT | CASSLSTRGDHEKLFF | TRBV28 | . | TRBD1 | 16 | TRBJ1-4
TGCGCCAGCAGCCAAGCAGCGGGGGGACAAGAGACCCAGTACTTC | CASSQAAGGQETQYF | TRBV4-3 | . | TRBD2 | 15 | TRBJ2-5
TGTGCCAGCAGCTTAAGTCAGGGCACTGAAGCTTTCTTT | CASSLSQGTEAFF | TRBV5-1 | once | . | 13 | TRBJ1-1
TGTGCCAGCGGTGGGCTCCCACTACAATTCCACAATGAGCAGTTCTTC | CASGGLPLQFHNEQFF | TRBV19 | many | . | 16 | TRBJ2-1
TGTGCCATCAGTGAGTCGAGGGGGGCTGGGGCCAACGTCCTGACTTTC | CAISESRGAGANVLTF | TRBV10-3 | many | . | 16 | TRBJ2-6
TGCAGTGCTGCCCCCGGGACAAGTAATGAAAAACTGTTTTTT | CSAAPGTSNEKLFF | TRBV20-1 | many | . | 14 | TRBJ1-4
TGTGCCAGCAGTTTGCTAAGCACAGATACGCAGTATTTT | CASSLLSTDTQYF | TRBV2 | once | . | 13 | TRBJ2-3
TGCAGCGTCACTACAGGGAGGCCCGGTGGCTGCACCTTC | CSVTTGRPGGCTF | TRBV29-1 | . | . | 13 | TRBJ1-2
TGTGCCAGCAGCCAAGGACAGGTAATAAGTTCACCCCTCCACTTT | CASSQGQVISSPLHF | TRBV14 | . | . | 15 | TRBJ1-6
TGTGCCAGTAGGTGGACTAGCCTACCTCTGCAGTTCTTC | CASRWTSLPLQFF | TRBV19 | many | TRBD2 | 13 | TRBJ2-1
TGTGCCACCAGTTTGGCAGTGGGCAATCAGCCCCAGCATTTT | CATSLAVGNQPQHF | TRBV24-1 | . | . | 14 | TRBJ1-5
TGCAGTGCTAGAGACAGGGGCATAAGAGGAACCTATGGCTACACCTTC | CSARDRGIRGTYGYTF | TRBV20-1 | . | . | 16 | TRBJ1-2
TGTGCCAGCAGTTTCGACAGGGGGTCCCGCAAGCCCCAGCATTTT | CASSFDRGSRKPQHF | TRBV12-3/TRBV12-4 | many | TRBD1 | 15 | TRBJ1-5
TGCAGCGTTGAAGGACAGGGTTCCTACCAGCAGTACTTC | CSVEGQGSYQQYF | TRBV29-1 | . | TRBD1 | 13 | TRBJ2-7
TGTGCCAGTAGATGGGAGGGGCTGAACACTGAAGCTTTCTTT | CASRWEGLNTEAFF | TRBV19 | many | . | 14 | TRBJ1-1
TGTGCCAGTAGTATAGGGGCTAGCGGCGCCTACGAGCAGTACTTC | CASSIGASGAYEQYF | TRBV19 | . | TRBD2 | 15 | TRBJ2-7
TGCGCCAGCAGCCGCGGCGAGAACACTGAAGCTTTCTTT | CASSRGENTEAFF | TRBV10-2 | few | . | 13 | TRBJ1-1
TGTGCCAGCAGCCCGACTGAAAGGGCGGAGACCCAGTACTTC | CASSPTERAETQYF | TRBV9 | . | . | 14 | TRBJ2-5
TGTGCCAGCAGTTACGCCGGGTTTTCTTACGGGCAGTACTTC | CASSYAGFSYGQYF | TRBV6-2/TRBV6-3 | few | . | 14 | TRBJ2-7
TGTGCCAGCAGCTTCGGGACTAGCGCCCCCGGGGAGACCCAGTACTTC | CASSFGTSAPGETQYF | TRBV7-2 | . | TRBD2 | 16 | TRBJ2-5
TGTGCCAGCAGCCCACAGCTTACTACTAACTATGGCTACACCTTC | CASSPQLTTNYGYTF | TRBV7-3 | . | . | 15 | TRBJ1-2
TGTGCCACCAGCAGATGGGGACAGGGGACCTACGAGCAGTACTTC | CATSRWGQGTYEQYF | TRBV15 | many | TRBD1 | 15 | TRBJ2-7
TGCAGCGTTGACGGGACAGGGGAGCCACACTCAGATCAGCCCCAGCATTTT | CSVDGTGEPHSDQPQHF | TRBV29-1 | . | TRBD1 | 17 | TRBJ1-5
TGTGCCAGCAGTTCCTCTGGACAGGGCCCCCGGGACGAGCAGTACTTC | CASSSSGQGPRDEQYF | TRBV28 | many | TRBD1 | 16 | TRBJ2-7
TGTGCCAGCAGCTCGGGACAGGGGGGCGTAGGCTATGGCTACACCTTC | CASSSGQGGVGYGYTF | TRBV7-2 | many | TRBD1 | 16 | TRBJ1-2
TGTGCCAGCACCCAACCGGGGCCGAGAGAGACCCAGTACTTC | CASTQPGPRETQYF | TRBV11-2 | . | . | 14 | TRBJ2-5
TGCGCCAGCAGCCGAGGGACAGGGGGCCCCGCGAGGTACACTGAAGCTTTCTTT | CASSRGTGGPARYTEAFF | TRBV4-1 | many | TRBD1 | 18 | TRBJ1-1
TGCGCCAGCAGCCAAGCTCCTCGGGGTGCGAACACCGGGGAGCTGTTTTTT | CASSQAPRGANTGELFF | TRBV4-3 | many | . | 17 | TRBJ2-2
TGCGCCAGCAGCTTGGGCGTAATCACAGATACGCAGTATTTT | CASSLGVITDTQYF | TRBV5-1 | . | . | 14 | TRBJ2-3
TGTGCCAGCCGCTGGGCCAAGGGACCCTACGAGCAGGAAAACTATGGCTACACCTTC | CASRWAKGPYEQENYGYTF | TRBV7-8 | . | . | 19 | TRBJ1-2
TGTGCCAGCGGCTTGGGACCGGGACAGGATTCCTACGAGCAGTACTTC | CASGLGPGQDSYEQYF | TRBV12-3/TRBV12-4 | . | TRBD1 | 16 | TRBJ2-7
TGTGCCAGCAGAAACCTAACCTGGCGGACAGGGGGGGACACTGAAGCTTTCTTT | CASRNLTWRTGGDTEAFF | TRBV6-2/TRBV6-3 | . | TRBD1 | 18 | TRBJ1-1
TGTGCCAGCAGCAACTCTGGAAACACCTTC | CASSNSGNTF | TRBV6-5 | . | . | 10 | TRBJ1-2
TGTGCCAGCAGCTCAGGACAGGGGTACCTAGCTAACTATGGCTACACCTTC | CASSSGQGYLANYGYTF | TRBV7-9 | few | TRBD1 | 17 | TRBJ1-2